The source of this T cell receptor (beta chain) is a study of shared clonotypes between healthy human individuals. Overall study: Each donor's CD4 naive and CD4 memory cells filled three plates apiece, CD8 naive two, and CD8 memory one.

In the original processing: Because ImmunoSEQ provided only junction sequences with no quality scores, the filtering differed. The data were produced by immunoSEQ multiplex PCR, yet TCRdb's version contains in-frame clones alone and is incomplete. V, J and clone size reflect that table, while D and trimming were determined from the DNA. The data show about 1 million clones, more than 65% seen once. The receptor was isolated from a man between 18 and 29 years old in good health. The sequenced sample was memory CD4+ T cells sorted from blood. Subset denoted: CD45RA-negative fraction.

CDR3 in amino acids: CASVQGVGNQPQHF. CDR3 bases: TGTGCCAGCGTACAGGGAGTTGGCAATCAGCCCCAGCATTTT. The chain joins TRBV2 to TRBJ1-5; possible D gene TRBD1, 6 bases. Trimming pared 8 bases from V and 2 bases from J, leaving 13 bases between. Germline V gene data show CDR1 as SNHLY and CDR2 as FYNNEI. The CDR3 covers 14 residues.